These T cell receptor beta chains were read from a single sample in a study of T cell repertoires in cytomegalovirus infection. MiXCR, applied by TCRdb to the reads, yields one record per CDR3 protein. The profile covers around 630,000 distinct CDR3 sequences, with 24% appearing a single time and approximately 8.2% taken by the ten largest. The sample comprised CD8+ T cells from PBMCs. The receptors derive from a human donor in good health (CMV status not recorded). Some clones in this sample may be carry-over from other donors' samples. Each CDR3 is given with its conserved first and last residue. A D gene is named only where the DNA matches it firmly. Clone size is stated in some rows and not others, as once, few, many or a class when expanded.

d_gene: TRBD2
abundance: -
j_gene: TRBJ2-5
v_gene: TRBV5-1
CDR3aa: CASRTSGGAAETQYF
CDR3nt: TGCGCCAGCAGGACTAGCGGGGGGGCCGCGGAGACCCAGTACTTC

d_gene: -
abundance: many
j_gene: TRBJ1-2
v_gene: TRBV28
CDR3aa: CASSLWGNNGYTF
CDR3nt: TGTGCCAGCAGTTTATGGGGGAATAATGGCTACACCTTC

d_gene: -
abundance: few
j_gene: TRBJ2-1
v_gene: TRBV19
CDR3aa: CASKGEANYNEQFF
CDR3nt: TGTGCCAGTAAGGGGGAGGCAAATTACAATGAGCAGTTCTTC

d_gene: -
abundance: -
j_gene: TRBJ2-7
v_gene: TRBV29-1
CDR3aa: CSHTPLSSYEQYF
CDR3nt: TGCAGCCATACCCCACTGAGCTCCTACGAGCAGTACTTC

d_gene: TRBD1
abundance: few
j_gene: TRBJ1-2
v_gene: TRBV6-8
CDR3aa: CASSYDRGDGYTF
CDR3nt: TGTGCCAGCAGCTACGACAGGGGTGACGGCTACACCTTC

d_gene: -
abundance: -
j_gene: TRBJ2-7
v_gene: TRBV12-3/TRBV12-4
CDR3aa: CASSPTVQEQYF
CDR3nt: TGTGCCAGCAGTCCGACGGTTCAGGAGCAGTACTTC

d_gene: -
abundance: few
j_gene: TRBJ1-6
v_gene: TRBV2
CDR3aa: CASTPLDSRDSPLHF
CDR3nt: TGTGCCAGCACCCCTTTGGACAGTAGGGATTCACCCCTCCACTTT

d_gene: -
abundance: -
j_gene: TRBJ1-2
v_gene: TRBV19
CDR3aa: CASSSSVGNYGYTF
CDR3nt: TGTGCCAGTAGTAGTTCGGTGGGAAACTATGGCTACACCTTC

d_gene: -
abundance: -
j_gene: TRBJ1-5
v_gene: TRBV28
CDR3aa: CASNSLSNQPQHF
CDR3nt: TGTGCCAGCAACTCCCTTAGCAATCAGCCCCAGCATTTT

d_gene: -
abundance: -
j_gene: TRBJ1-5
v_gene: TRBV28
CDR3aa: CASSGGAALYSNQPQHF
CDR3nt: TGTGCCAGCAGCGGGGGGGCAGCCCTTTATAGCAATCAGCCCCAGCATTTT

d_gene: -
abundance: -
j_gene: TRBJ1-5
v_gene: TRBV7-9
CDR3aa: CASAQNGYGGNQPQHF
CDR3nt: TGTGCCAGCGCGCAAAACGGGTACGGGGGCAATCAGCCCCAGCATTTT

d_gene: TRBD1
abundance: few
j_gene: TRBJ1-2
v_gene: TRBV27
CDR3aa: CASSSPGQGSYGYTF
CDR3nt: TGTGCCAGCAGTTCACCGGGACAGGGGTCATATGGCTACACCTTC

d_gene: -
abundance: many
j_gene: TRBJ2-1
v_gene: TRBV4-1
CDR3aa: CASSHGLGGNEQFF
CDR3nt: TGCGCCAGCAGCCACGGCTTGGGGGGAAATGAGCAGTTCTTC

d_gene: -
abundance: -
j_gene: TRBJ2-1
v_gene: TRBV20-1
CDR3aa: CSARGSPGAHYNEQFF
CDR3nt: TGCAGTGCTAGGGGCTCCCCCGGGGCCCACTACAATGAGCAGTTCTTC

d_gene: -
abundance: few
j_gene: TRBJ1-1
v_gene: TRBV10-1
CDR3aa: CASSHGRTEAFF
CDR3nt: TGCGCCAGCAGTCACGGGAGAACTGAAGCTTTCTTT

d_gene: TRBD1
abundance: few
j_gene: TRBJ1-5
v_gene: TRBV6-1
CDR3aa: CASSPRTGIAQPQHF
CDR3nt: TGTGCCAGCAGTCCCCGGACAGGGATCGCTCAGCCCCAGCATTTT

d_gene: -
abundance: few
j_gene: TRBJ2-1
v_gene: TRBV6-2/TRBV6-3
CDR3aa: CASSYGGHSYNEQFF
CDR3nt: TGTGCCAGCAGTTACGGGGGGCACTCCTACAATGAGCAGTTCTTC

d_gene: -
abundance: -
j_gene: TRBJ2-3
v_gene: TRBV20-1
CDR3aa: CSAKSDTQYF
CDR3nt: TGCAGTGCTAAATCAGATACGCAGTATTTT

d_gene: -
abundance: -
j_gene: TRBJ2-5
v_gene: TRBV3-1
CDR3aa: CASSSQGDSTQETQYF
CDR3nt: TGTGCCAGCAGCTCCCAGGGGGACTCGACCCAAGAGACCCAGTACTTC

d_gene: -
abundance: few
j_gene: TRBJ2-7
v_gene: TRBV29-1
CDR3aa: CSVEDFWNEQYF
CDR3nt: TGCAGCGTTGAAGATTTTTGGAACGAGCAGTACTTC

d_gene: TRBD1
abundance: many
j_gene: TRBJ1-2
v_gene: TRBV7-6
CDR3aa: CASSSRDRVTDGYTF
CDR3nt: TGTGCCAGCAGCAGCCGGGACAGGGTCACCGATGGCTACACCTTC

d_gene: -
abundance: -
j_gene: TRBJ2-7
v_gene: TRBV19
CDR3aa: CASSWAGATYEQYF
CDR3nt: TGTGCCAGTAGTTGGGCAGGGGCGACCTACGAGCAGTACTTC

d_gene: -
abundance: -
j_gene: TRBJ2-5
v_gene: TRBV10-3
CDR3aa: CATTPGRGGQETQYF
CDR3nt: TGTGCCACCACTCCAGGGCGGGGTGGACAAGAGACCCAGTACTTC

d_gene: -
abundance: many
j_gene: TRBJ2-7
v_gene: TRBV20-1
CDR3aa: CSARPRDGFYEQYF
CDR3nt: TGCAGTGCTAGGCCCCGGGACGGATTCTACGAGCAGTACTTC

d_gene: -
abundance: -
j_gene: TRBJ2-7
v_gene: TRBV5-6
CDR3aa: CASSLDPNLFSYEQYF
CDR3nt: TGTGCCAGCAGCTTGGACCCCAACTTATTCTCCTACGAGCAGTACTTC

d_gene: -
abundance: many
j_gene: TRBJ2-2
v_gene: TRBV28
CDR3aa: CASMDTGELFF
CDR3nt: TGTGCCAGCATGGACACCGGGGAGCTGTTTTTT